Listed below are T cell receptor beta chains from one sample, sequenced in a study of radiotherapy plus CTLA-4 blockade in lung cancer. Libraries were prepared by immunoSEQ multiplex PCR; TCRdb keeps only in-frame clonotypes and omits some of them. The sample contains fewer than 75,000 clones, roughly 84% of which appear only once. This specimen consisted of peripheral blood, obtained from a patient treated with radiotherapy plus ipilimumab. The source is a human donor with non-small cell lung cancer that progressed on radiotherapy plus ipilimumab. Each CDR3 is given with its conserved first and last residue. Fields, in order: V gene, clone size, CDR3 length, D gene, J gene, CDR3 protein, CDR3 DNA. A D gene is named only where the DNA matches it firmly. Not every row has a clone size; where given, it reads once, few, many or a size class.

V gene: TRBV27; clone size: -; CDR3 length: 18; D gene: TRBD1; J gene: TRBJ2-3; CDR3 protein: CASSLSGQGARGTDTQYF; CDR3 DNA: TGTGCCAGCAGTTTATCGGGACAGGGGGCGCGAGGCACAGATACGCAGTATTTT
V gene: TRBV9; clone size: -; CDR3 length: 15; D gene: -; J gene: TRBJ1-5; CDR3 protein: CASSPTATPNQPQHF; CDR3 DNA: TGTGCCAGCAGCCCGACAGCGACGCCAAATCAGCCCCAGCATTTT
V gene: TRBV5-1; clone size: -; CDR3 length: 13; D gene: -; J gene: TRBJ2-7; CDR3 protein: CASSLAANYEQYF; CDR3 DNA: TGCGCCAGCAGCTTGGCGGCAAACTACGAGCAGTACTTC
V gene: TRBV6-5; clone size: -; CDR3 length: 15; D gene: TRBD2; J gene: TRBJ2-7; CDR3 protein: CASSSLAGAYYEQYF; CDR3 DNA: TGTGCCAGCAGCTCCCTAGCGGGAGCTTACTACGAGCAGTACTTC
V gene: TRBV7-2; clone size: -; CDR3 length: 14; D gene: -; J gene: TRBJ2-3; CDR3 protein: CASSLGGGADTQYF; CDR3 DNA: TGTGCCAGCAGCTTGGGGGGGGGCGCAGATACGCAGTATTTT
V gene: TRBV5-6; clone size: -; CDR3 length: 18; D gene: TRBD2; J gene: TRBJ2-5; CDR3 protein: CASSFFTAGGTRQETQYF; CDR3 DNA: TGTGCCAGCAGCTTCTTCACCGCGGGAGGGACGCGACAAGAGACCCAGTACTTC
V gene: TRBV5-1; clone size: -; CDR3 length: 16; D gene: TRBD2; J gene: TRBJ2-3; CDR3 protein: CASTLRSGRRTDTQYF; CDR3 DNA: TGCGCCAGCACCTTACGTAGCGGGAGGCGCACAGATACGCAGTATTTT
V gene: TRBV18; clone size: once; CDR3 length: 15; D gene: TRBD1; J gene: TRBJ1-5; CDR3 protein: CASSPGQGGRQPQHF; CDR3 DNA: TGTGCCAGCTCACCGGGACAGGGGGGAAGACAGCCCCAGCATTTT
V gene: TRBV6-1; clone size: -; CDR3 length: 12; D gene: -; J gene: TRBJ1-2; CDR3 protein: CASRSRVYGYTF; CDR3 DNA: TGTGCCAGCAGGAGCCGGGTTTATGGCTACACCTTC
V gene: TRBV11-2; clone size: -; CDR3 length: 14; D gene: TRBD1; J gene: TRBJ1-5; CDR3 protein: CASSPKGARQPQHF; CDR3 DNA: TGTGCCAGCAGCCCAAAGGGGGCGCGGCAGCCCCAGCATTTT
V gene: TRBV18; clone size: -; CDR3 length: 15; D gene: TRBD1; J gene: TRBJ2-3; CDR3 protein: CASSPGQGYTDTQYF; CDR3 DNA: TGTGCCAGCTCACCCGGACAGGGGTACACAGATACGCAGTATTTT
V gene: TRBV30; clone size: -; CDR3 length: 16; D gene: TRBD2; J gene: TRBJ2-1; CDR3 protein: CAWSVQERAGESEQFF; CDR3 DNA: TGTGCCTGGAGTGTACAAGAAAGAGCGGGAGAAAGTGAGCAGTTCTTC
V gene: TRBV20-1; clone size: -; CDR3 length: 11; D gene: -; J gene: TRBJ1-2; CDR3 protein: CSARYGNGYTF; CDR3 DNA: TGCAGTGCTAGATACGGGAATGGCTACACCTTC
V gene: TRBV9; clone size: -; CDR3 length: 15; D gene: -; J gene: TRBJ1-5; CDR3 protein: CASSFEGASNQPQHF; CDR3 DNA: TGTGCCAGCAGTTTTGAAGGGGCAAGCAATCAGCCCCAGCATTTT
V gene: TRBV30; clone size: -; CDR3 length: 13; D gene: -; J gene: TRBJ2-1; CDR3 protein: CAWSGSSYNEQFF; CDR3 DNA: TGTGCCTGGAGTGGGAGCTCCTACAATGAGCAGTTCTTC
V gene: TRBV7-2; clone size: -; CDR3 length: 15; D gene: TRBD1; J gene: TRBJ1-5; CDR3 protein: CASSLATGDGKPQHF; CDR3 DNA: TGTGCCAGCAGCTTAGCGACAGGGGATGGGAAGCCCCAGCATTTT
V gene: TRBV10-1; clone size: -; CDR3 length: 12; D gene: -; J gene: TRBJ2-3; CDR3 protein: CASSVSTDTQYF; CDR3 DNA: TGCGCCAGCAGTGTAAGCACAGATACGCAGTATTTT
V gene: TRBV6-4; clone size: -; CDR3 length: 16; D gene: -; J gene: TRBJ2-7; CDR3 protein: CASSDARRGRTYEQYF; CDR3 DNA: TGTGCCAGCAGTGACGCGCGGCGGGGTCGTACCTACGAGCAGTACTTC
V gene: TRBV30; clone size: -; CDR3 length: 12; D gene: -; J gene: TRBJ1-2; CDR3 protein: CAWFADHYGYTF; CDR3 DNA: TGTGCCTGGTTCGCAGACCACTATGGCTACACCTTC
V gene: TRBV5-1; clone size: -; CDR3 length: 17; D gene: -; J gene: TRBJ2-2; CDR3 protein: CASSLASLASNTGELFF; CDR3 DNA: TGCGCCAGCAGCTTGGCCTCTTTAGCCTCGAACACCGGGGAGCTGTTTTTT
V gene: TRBV30; clone size: -; CDR3 length: 11; D gene: -; J gene: TRBJ2-1; CDR3 protein: CAWSDLVEQFF; CDR3 DNA: TGTGCCTGGAGTGACTTAGTTGAGCAGTTCTTC
V gene: TRBV10-3; clone size: -; CDR3 length: 14; D gene: TRBD2; J gene: TRBJ2-7; CDR3 protein: CAIRPGTSGLEQYF; CDR3 DNA: TGTGCCATCAGACCCGGGACTAGCGGCCTGGAGCAGTACTTC
V gene: TRBV4-1; clone size: -; CDR3 length: 16; D gene: TRBD1; J gene: TRBJ1-4; CDR3 protein: CASSPQGGQGWEKLFF; CDR3 DNA: TGCGCCAGCAGCCCCCAGGGAGGACAGGGATGGGAAAAACTGTTTTTT
V gene: TRBV5-4; clone size: -; CDR3 length: 14; D gene: -; J gene: TRBJ2-5; CDR3 protein: CASSLEGPQETQYF; CDR3 DNA: TGTGCCAGCAGCTTGGAAGGACCTCAAGAGACCCAGTACTTC
V gene: TRBV29-1; clone size: -; CDR3 length: 12; D gene: -; J gene: TRBJ1-1; CDR3 protein: CSVVGVNTEAFF; CDR3 DNA: TGCAGCGTTGTAGGGGTGAACACTGAAGCTTTCTTT
V gene: TRBV9; clone size: -; CDR3 length: 20; D gene: -; J gene: TRBJ2-6; CDR3 protein: CASSVGIPNRDTSGANVLTF; CDR3 DNA: TGTGCCAGCAGCGTAGGCATACCGAATAGAGACACCTCTGGGGCCAACGTCCTGACTTTC
V gene: TRBV7-9; clone size: -; CDR3 length: 13; D gene: -; J gene: TRBJ2-7; CDR3 protein: CASSLSGTYEQYF; CDR3 DNA: TGTGCCAGCAGCTTAAGTGGGACCTACGAGCAGTACTTC
V gene: TRBV30; clone size: -; CDR3 length: 14; D gene: -; J gene: TRBJ2-7; CDR3 protein: CAWRTGERLWLQYF; CDR3 DNA: TGTGCCTGGAGAACGGGGGAGCGCCTATGGCTGCAGTACTTC
V gene: TRBV18; clone size: -; CDR3 length: 16; D gene: TRBD1; J gene: TRBJ1-5; CDR3 protein: CASSPGTGYSNQPQHF; CDR3 DNA: TGTGCCAGCTCACCAGGGACAGGTTATAGCAATCAGCCCCAGCATTTT
V gene: TRBV11-1; clone size: -; CDR3 length: 16; D gene: TRBD2; J gene: TRBJ2-7; CDR3 protein: CASSLYLGGGTYEQYF; CDR3 DNA: TGTGCCAGCAGTCTTTACCTTGGGGGAGGGACCTACGAGCAGTACTTC
V gene: TRBV28; clone size: -; CDR3 length: 15; D gene: TRBD1; J gene: TRBJ1-5; CDR3 protein: CASKPGTGGNQPQHF; CDR3 DNA: TGTGCCAGCAAACCCGGGACAGGGGGCAATCAGCCCCAGCATTTT
V gene: TRBV28; clone size: -; CDR3 length: 16; D gene: TRBD2; J gene: TRBJ2-1; CDR3 protein: CASSYRPGLDHNEQFF; CDR3 DNA: TGTGCCAGCAGTTATCGGCCGGGACTAGACCACAATGAGCAGTTCTTC
V gene: TRBV10-3; clone size: once; CDR3 length: 15; D gene: -; J gene: TRBJ2-7; CDR3 protein: CAISEQGGDGDEQYF; CDR3 DNA: TGTGCCATCAGTGAGCAGGGGGGAGACGGCGACGAGCAGTACTTC
V gene: TRBV18; clone size: -; CDR3 length: 15; D gene: TRBD1; J gene: TRBJ1-4; CDR3 protein: CASSQGGQGSEKLFF; CDR3 DNA: TGTGCCAGCTCACAGGGAGGACAGGGGTCGGAAAAACTGTTTTTT
V gene: TRBV29-1; clone size: -; CDR3 length: 12; D gene: TRBD1; J gene: TRBJ2-7; CDR3 protein: CSVSDRGYEQYF; CDR3 DNA: TGCAGCGTTTCGGACAGGGGGTACGAGCAGTACTTC
V gene: TRBV5-1; clone size: -; CDR3 length: 14; D gene: -; J gene: TRBJ2-1; CDR3 protein: CASSLDSTYNEQFF; CDR3 DNA: TGCGCCAGCAGCTTGGACAGTACCTACAATGAGCAGTTCTTC
V gene: TRBV10-3; clone size: once; CDR3 length: 14; D gene: TRBD2; J gene: TRBJ2-7; CDR3 protein: CAAGTSGTSYEQYF; CDR3 DNA: TGTGCCGCGGGGACTAGCGGGACCTCCTACGAGCAGTACTTC
V gene: TRBV6-1; clone size: -; CDR3 length: 13; D gene: -; J gene: TRBJ2-7; CDR3 protein: CASSPMGFNEQYF; CDR3 DNA: TGTGCCAGCAGTCCGATGGGATTCAACGAGCAGTACTTC
V gene: TRBV2; clone size: -; CDR3 length: 11; D gene: -; J gene: TRBJ2-5; CDR3 protein: CASKIQETQYF; CDR3 DNA: TGTGCCAGCAAGATCCAAGAGACCCAGTACTTC
V gene: TRBV29-1; clone size: -; CDR3 length: 15; D gene: TRBD1; J gene: TRBJ2-1; CDR3 protein: CSAKIGQGGNNEQFF; CDR3 DNA: TGCAGCGCCAAAATTGGACAGGGTGGGAACAATGAGCAGTTCTTC
V gene: TRBV10-3; clone size: -; CDR3 length: 13; D gene: -; J gene: TRBJ1-1; CDR3 protein: CAISETGITEAFF; CDR3 DNA: TGTGCCATCAGTGAAACAGGGATAACTGAAGCTTTCTTT
V gene: TRBV28; clone size: -; CDR3 length: 12; D gene: -; J gene: TRBJ1-2; CDR3 protein: CASSLVSEGYTF; CDR3 DNA: TGTGCCAGCAGTTTAGTCAGTGAGGGCTACACCTTC
V gene: TRBV18; clone size: -; CDR3 length: 15; D gene: TRBD1; J gene: TRBJ2-2; CDR3 protein: CASSPGTGTTGELFF; CDR3 DNA: TGTGCCAGCTCTCCCGGGACAGGGACCACCGGGGAGCTGTTTTTT
V gene: TRBV19; clone size: -; CDR3 length: 13; D gene: TRBD2; J gene: TRBJ2-3; CDR3 protein: CATGSGFVDTQYF; CDR3 DNA: TGTGCCACCGGTAGCGGGTTTGTAGATACGCAGTATTTT
V gene: TRBV20-1; clone size: -; CDR3 length: 11; D gene: -; J gene: TRBJ1-2; CDR3 protein: CSARIGGGYTF; CDR3 DNA: TGCAGTGCTAGAATCGGTGGTGGCTACACCTTC
V gene: TRBV5-6; clone size: -; CDR3 length: 14; D gene: TRBD1; J gene: TRBJ1-4; CDR3 protein: CASSLRQGAEKLFF; CDR3 DNA: TGTGCCAGCAGCTTGCGACAGGGGGCTGAAAAACTGTTTTTT
V gene: TRBV28; clone size: -; CDR3 length: 13; D gene: -; J gene: TRBJ1-5; CDR3 protein: CASSDSGNQPQHF; CDR3 DNA: TGTGCCAGCAGTGACTCGGGCAATCAGCCCCAGCATTTT
V gene: TRBV5-1; clone size: -; CDR3 length: 14; D gene: TRBD1; J gene: TRBJ2-3; CDR3 protein: CASSEGQVGVTQYF; CDR3 DNA: TGCGCCAGCAGCGAGGGACAGGTAGGAGTTACGCAGTATTTT
V gene: TRBV27; clone size: -; CDR3 length: 12; D gene: -; J gene: TRBJ2-2; CDR3 protein: CASSFGPGELFF; CDR3 DNA: TGTGCCAGCAGTTTTGGGCCTGGGGAGCTGTTTTTT
V gene: TRBV28; clone size: -; CDR3 length: 14; D gene: -; J gene: TRBJ1-1; CDR3 protein: CASSLGDHNTEAFF; CDR3 DNA: TGTGCCAGCAGTTTAGGGGATCATAACACTGAAGCTTTCTTT
V gene: TRBV5-6; clone size: -; CDR3 length: 16; D gene: -; J gene: TRBJ2-2; CDR3 protein: CASSARAGRLTGELFF; CDR3 DNA: TGTGCCAGCAGCGCGAGGGCCGGGAGACTCACCGGGGAGCTGTTTTTT
V gene: TRBV6-5; clone size: -; CDR3 length: 14; D gene: -; J gene: TRBJ1-1; CDR3 protein: CASSTPSGNTEAFF; CDR3 DNA: TGTGCCAGCAGTACCCCGTCGGGGAACACTGAAGCTTTCTTT
V gene: TRBV7-9; clone size: -; CDR3 length: 16; D gene: -; J gene: TRBJ1-3; CDR3 protein: CASSPGRGESGNTIYF; CDR3 DNA: TGTGCCAGCAGCCCCGGGAGAGGGGAGTCTGGAAACACCATATATTTT
V gene: TRBV6-1; clone size: -; CDR3 length: 14; D gene: -; J gene: TRBJ2-7; CDR3 protein: CASRRDGDAHEQYF; CDR3 DNA: TGTGCCAGCAGAAGGGACGGAGACGCCCACGAGCAGTACTTC
V gene: TRBV12-5; clone size: -; CDR3 length: 13; D gene: -; J gene: TRBJ2-1; CDR3 protein: CASGLERSDEQFF; CDR3 DNA: TGTGCTAGTGGTTTGGAGCGGTCGGATGAGCAGTTCTTC
V gene: TRBV5-4; clone size: -; CDR3 length: 15; D gene: TRBD1; J gene: TRBJ2-2; CDR3 protein: CASSSRQGAAGELFF; CDR3 DNA: TGTGCCAGCAGCTCCCGACAGGGGGCAGCCGGGGAGCTGTTTTTT
V gene: TRBV27; clone size: -; CDR3 length: 13; D gene: -; J gene: TRBJ1-5; CDR3 protein: CASTPSLNQPQHF; CDR3 DNA: TGTGCCAGCACCCCCTCTCTGAATCAGCCCCAGCATTTT
V gene: TRBV19; clone size: -; CDR3 length: 12; D gene: -; J gene: TRBJ1-5; CDR3 protein: CASSTPNQPQHF; CDR3 DNA: TGTGCCAGTAGTACCCCAAATCAGCCCCAGCATTTT
V gene: TRBV9; clone size: -; CDR3 length: 15; D gene: -; J gene: TRBJ2-3; CDR3 protein: CASSVSILVRDTQYF; CDR3 DNA: TGTGCCAGCAGCGTATCTATCTTAGTGAGGGATACGCAGTATTTT